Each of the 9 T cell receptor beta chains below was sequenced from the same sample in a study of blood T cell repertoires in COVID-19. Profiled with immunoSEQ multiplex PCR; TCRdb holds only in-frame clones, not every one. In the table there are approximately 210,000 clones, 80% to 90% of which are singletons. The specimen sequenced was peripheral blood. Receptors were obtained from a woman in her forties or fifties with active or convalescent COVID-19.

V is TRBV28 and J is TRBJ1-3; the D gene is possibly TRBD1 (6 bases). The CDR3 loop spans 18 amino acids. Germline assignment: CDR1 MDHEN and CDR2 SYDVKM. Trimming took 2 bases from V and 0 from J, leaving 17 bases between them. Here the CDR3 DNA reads TGTGCCAGCAGTTTAGTTGGGGGCTTGGCCATCTCTGGAAACACCATATATTTT. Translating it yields CASSLVGGLAISGNTIYF. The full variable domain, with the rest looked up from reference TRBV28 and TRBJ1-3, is DVKVTQSSRYLVKRTGEKVFLECVQDMDHENMFWYRQDPGLGLRLIYFSYDVKMKEKGDIPEGYSVSREKKERFSLILESASTNQTSMYLCASSLVGGLAISGNTIYFGEGSWLTVV.

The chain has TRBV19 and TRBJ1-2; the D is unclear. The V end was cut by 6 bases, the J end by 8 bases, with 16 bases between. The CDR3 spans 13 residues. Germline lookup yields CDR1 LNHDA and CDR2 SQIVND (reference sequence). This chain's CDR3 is CASSPRYGEGYTF. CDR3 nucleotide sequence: TGTGCCAGTAGCCCCAGATACGGAGAGGGCTACACCTTC. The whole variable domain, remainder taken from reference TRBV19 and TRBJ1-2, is DGGITQSPKYLFRKEGQNVTLSCEQNLNHDAMYWYRQDPGQGLRLIYYSQIVNDFQKGDIAEGYSVSREKKESFPLTVTSAQKNPTAFYLCASSPRYGEGYTFGSGTRLTVV.

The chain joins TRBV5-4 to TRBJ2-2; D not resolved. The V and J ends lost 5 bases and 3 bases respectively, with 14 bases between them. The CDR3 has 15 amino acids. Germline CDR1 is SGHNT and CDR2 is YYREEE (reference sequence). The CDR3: CASRVETPDTGELFF. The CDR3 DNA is TGTGCCAGCAGGGTAGAAACGCCTGACACCGGGGAGCTGTTTTTT.

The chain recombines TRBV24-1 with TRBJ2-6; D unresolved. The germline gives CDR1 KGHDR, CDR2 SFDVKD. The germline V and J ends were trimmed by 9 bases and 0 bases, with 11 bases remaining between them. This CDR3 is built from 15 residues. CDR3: CATGEHHSGANVLTF. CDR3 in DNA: TGTGCCACCGGAGAGCACCACTCTGGGGCCAACGTCCTGACTTTC.

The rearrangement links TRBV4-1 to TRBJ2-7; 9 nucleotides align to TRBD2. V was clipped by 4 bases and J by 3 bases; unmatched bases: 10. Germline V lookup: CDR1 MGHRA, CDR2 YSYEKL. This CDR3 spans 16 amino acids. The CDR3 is CASSPTGTSIYYEQYF. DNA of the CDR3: TGCGCCAGCAGCCCGACCGGGACTAGCATATACTACGAGCAGTACTTC.

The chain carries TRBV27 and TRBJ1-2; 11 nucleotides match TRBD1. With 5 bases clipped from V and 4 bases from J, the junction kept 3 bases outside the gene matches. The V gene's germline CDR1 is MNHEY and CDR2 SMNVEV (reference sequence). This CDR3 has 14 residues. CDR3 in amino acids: CASSPGQGAYGYTF. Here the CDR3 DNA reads TGTGCCAGCAGTCCCGGACAGGGGGCCTATGGCTACACCTTC.

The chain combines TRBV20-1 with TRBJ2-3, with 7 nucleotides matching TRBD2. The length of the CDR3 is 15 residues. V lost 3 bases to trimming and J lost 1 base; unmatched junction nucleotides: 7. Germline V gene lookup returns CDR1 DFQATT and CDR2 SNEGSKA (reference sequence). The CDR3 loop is CSASPPRGGTDTQYF. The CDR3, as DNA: TGCAGTGCTAGTCCGCCCCGGGGGGGCACAGATACGCAGTATTTT.

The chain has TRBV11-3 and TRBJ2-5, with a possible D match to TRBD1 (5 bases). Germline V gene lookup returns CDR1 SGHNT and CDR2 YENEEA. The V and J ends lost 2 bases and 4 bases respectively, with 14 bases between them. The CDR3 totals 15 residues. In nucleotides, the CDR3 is TGTGCCAGCAGCTTACAGGCAGGGCGAGGAGAGACCCAGTACTTC. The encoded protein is CASSLQAGRGETQYF.

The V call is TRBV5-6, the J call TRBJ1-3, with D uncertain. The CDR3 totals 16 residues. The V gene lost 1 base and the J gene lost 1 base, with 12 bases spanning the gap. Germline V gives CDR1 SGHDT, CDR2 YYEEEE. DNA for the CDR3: TGTGCCAGCAGCTTGAGAGGGATAACTTCTGGAAACACCATATATTTT. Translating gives CASSLRGITSGNTIYF. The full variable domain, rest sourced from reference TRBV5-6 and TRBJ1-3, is DAGVTQSPTHLIKTRGQQVTLRCSPKSGHDTVSWYQQALGQGPQFIFQYYEEEERQRGNFPDRFSGHQFPNYSSELNVNALLLGDSALYLCASSLRGITSGNTIYFGEGSWLTVV.